Below, one T cell receptor (beta chain) is given with its context. These data are taken from a study of blood T cell repertoires in COVID-19. Study-level background: The analysed material was cDNA or gDNA that came from T cells, B-cell-depleted T cells, or PBMCs.

The CDR3 runs to 12 residues. From germline, CDR1 is SEHNR and CDR2 FQNEAQ (reference sequence). The ends were cut back, 5 bases at V and 2 bases at J, with 5 bases in the middle. Sequenced by immunoSEQ multiplex PCR; TCRdb stores in-frame clones only, minus some. The sample consists of fewer than 500,000 clones, around 89% of them appearing once. The chain is built from TRBV7-9 and TRBJ2-3; D possibly corresponds to TRBD2 (5 bases). This receptor was taken from a woman aged 25 to 39 with acute or convalescent COVID-19. What was sequenced was peripheral blood. DNA of the CDR3: TGTGCCAGCAGCCGGGACACAGATACGCAGTATTTT. Amino acids: CASSRDTDTQYF. Using reference TRBV7-9 and TRBJ2-3 for the parts outside the CDR3, the full variable domain is DTGVSQNPRHKITKRGQNVTFRCDPISEHNRLYWYRQTLGQGPEFLTYFQNEAQLEKSRLLSDRFSAERPKGSFSTLEIQRTEQGDSAMYLCASSRDTDTQYFGPGTRLTVL.